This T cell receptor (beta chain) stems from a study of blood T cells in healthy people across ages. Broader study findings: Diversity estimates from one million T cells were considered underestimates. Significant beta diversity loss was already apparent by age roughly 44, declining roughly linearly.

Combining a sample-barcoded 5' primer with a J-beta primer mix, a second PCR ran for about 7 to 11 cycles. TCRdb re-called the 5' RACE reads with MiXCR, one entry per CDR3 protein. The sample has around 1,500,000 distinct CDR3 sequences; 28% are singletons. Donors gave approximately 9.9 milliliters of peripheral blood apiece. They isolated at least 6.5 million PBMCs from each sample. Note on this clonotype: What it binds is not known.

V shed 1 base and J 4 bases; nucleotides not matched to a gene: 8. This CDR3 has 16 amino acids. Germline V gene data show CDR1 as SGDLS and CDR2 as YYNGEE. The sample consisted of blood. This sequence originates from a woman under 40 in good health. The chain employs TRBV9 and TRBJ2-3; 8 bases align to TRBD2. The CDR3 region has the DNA TGTGCCAGCAGCGTACGAGCAGCGGGAGAGGCAGATACGCAGTATTTT. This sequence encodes CASSVRAAGEADTQYF.